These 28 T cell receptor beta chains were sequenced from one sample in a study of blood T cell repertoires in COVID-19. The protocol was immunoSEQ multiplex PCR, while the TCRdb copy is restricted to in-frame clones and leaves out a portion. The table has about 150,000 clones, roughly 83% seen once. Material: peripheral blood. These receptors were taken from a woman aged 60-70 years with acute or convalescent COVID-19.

The CDR3 nucleotides are TGTGCCAGAAACGGGTTCGGGGGTGGCTATGGCTACACCTTC. It specifies CARNGFGGGYGYTF. The rearrangement joins TRBV4-2 to TRBJ1-2; possibly TRBD1 for D (5 bases). The germline gives CDR1 LGHNA, CDR2 YNFKEQ. V was shortened by 9 bases and J by 4 bases, with 18 bases between the two germline ends. The CDR3 totals 14 residues.

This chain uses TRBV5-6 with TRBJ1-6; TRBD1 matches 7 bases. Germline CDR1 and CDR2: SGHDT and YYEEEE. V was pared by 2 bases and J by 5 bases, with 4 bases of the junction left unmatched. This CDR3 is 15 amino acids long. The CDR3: CASSLGQANNSPLHF. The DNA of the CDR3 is TGTGCCAGCAGCTTAGGACAGGCTAATAATTCACCCCTCCACTTT.

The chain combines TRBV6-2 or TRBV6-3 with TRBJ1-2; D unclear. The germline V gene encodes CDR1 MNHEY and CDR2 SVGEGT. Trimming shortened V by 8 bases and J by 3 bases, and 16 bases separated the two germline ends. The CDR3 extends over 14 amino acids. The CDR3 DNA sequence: TGTGCCAGCCGTTGGGCGGGGTCGGACTATGGCTACACCTTC. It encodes CASRWAGSDYGYTF.

DNA for the CDR3: TGTGCCAGCAGCATCTTAGCCAGAGCGGGGGGTACCTACAATGAGCAGTTCTTC. Protein: CASSILARAGGTYNEQFF. This chain uses TRBV7-6 with TRBJ2-1; 9 bases map to TRBD2. The germline V gene has CDR1 SGHVS and CDR2 FNYEAQ. The ends lost 5 bases at V and 2 bases at J; junction bases unmatched: 13. This CDR3 is built from 18 residues.

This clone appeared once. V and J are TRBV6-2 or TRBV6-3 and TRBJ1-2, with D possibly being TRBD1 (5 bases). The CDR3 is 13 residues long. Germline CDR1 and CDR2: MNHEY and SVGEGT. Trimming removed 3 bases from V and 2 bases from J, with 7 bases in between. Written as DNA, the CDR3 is TGTGCCAGCAGTTATGACAGAAACTATGGCTACACCTTC. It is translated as CASSYDRNYGYTF.

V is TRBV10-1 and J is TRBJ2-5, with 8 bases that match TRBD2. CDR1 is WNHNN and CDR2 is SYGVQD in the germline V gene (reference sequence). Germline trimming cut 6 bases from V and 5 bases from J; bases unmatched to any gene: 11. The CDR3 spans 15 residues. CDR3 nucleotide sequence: TGCGCCAGCAGCGTTCGAAGCGGGGGTAGGGAGACCCAGTACTTC. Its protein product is CASSVRSGGRETQYF.

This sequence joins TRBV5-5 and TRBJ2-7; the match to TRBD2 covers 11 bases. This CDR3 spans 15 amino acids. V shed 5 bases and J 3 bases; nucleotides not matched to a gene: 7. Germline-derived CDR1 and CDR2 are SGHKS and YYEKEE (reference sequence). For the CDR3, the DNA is TGTGCCAGCAGATTTGGGACTAGCGGCTACTACGAGCAGTACTTC. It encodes CASRFGTSGYYEQYF. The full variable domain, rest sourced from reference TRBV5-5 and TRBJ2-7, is DAGVTQSPTHLIKTRGQQVTLRCSPISGHKSVSWYQQVLGQGPQFIFQYYEKEERGRGNFPDRFSARQFPNYSSELNVNALLLGDSALYLCASRFGTSGYYEQYFGPGTRLTVT.

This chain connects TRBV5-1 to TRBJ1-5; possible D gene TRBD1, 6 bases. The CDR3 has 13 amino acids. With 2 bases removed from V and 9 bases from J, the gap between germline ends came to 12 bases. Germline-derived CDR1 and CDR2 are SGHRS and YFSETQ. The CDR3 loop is CASSLGTSGPQHF. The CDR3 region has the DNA TGCGCCAGCAGCTTAGGGACATCAGGGCCCCAGCATTTT.

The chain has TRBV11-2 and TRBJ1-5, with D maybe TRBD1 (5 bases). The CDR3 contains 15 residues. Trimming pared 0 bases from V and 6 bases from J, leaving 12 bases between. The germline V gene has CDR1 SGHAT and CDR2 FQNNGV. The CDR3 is CASSLDGWGSQPQHF. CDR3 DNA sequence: TGTGCCAGCAGCTTAGACGGGTGGGGCAGTCAGCCCCAGCATTTT.

Here the CDR3 DNA reads TGTGCCAGCAGTCGACAGGGGACCACTAACTATGGCTACACCTTC. It is translated as CASSRQGTTNYGYTF. The rearrangement uses TRBV6-5 and TRBJ1-2; TRBD1 aligns across 8 bases. CDR1 and CDR2 (germline): MNHEY, SVGAGI. J was trimmed by 0 bases and V by 5 bases; bases with no gene match: 5. The CDR3 has 15 amino acids.

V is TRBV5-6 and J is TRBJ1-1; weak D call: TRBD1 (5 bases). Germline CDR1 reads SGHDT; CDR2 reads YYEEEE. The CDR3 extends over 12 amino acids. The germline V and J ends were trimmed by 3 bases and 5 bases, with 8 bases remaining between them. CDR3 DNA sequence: TGTGCCAGCAGCTGGGGCAGGACTGAAGCTTTCTTT. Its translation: CASSWGRTEAFF.

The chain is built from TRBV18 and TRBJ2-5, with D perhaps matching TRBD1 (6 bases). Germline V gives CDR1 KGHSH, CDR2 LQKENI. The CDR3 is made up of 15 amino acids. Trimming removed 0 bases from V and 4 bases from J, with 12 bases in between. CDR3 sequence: CASSPPGLGGETQYF. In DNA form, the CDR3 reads TGTGCCAGCTCACCACCGGGCCTAGGGGGAGAGACCCAGTACTTC.

CDR3 nucleotide sequence: TGTGCCAGCAGCGCGGACACAATGAACACTGAAGCTTTCTTT. It encodes CASSADTMNTEAFF. V usage is TRBV9 and J usage is TRBJ1-1, with TRBD1 as a possible D gene (5 bases). CDR1 and CDR2 (germline): SGDLS, YYNGEE. V dropped 3 bases and J dropped 0 bases, with 9 bases sitting between them. The CDR3 runs 14 residues.

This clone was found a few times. The CDR3 DNA is TGTGCCAGCAGCTTAGGTCTAGGTGAGACTGAAGCTTTCTTT. Amino acid sequence: CASSLGLGETEAFF. The chain carries TRBV7-6 and TRBJ1-1; no firm D call. Trimming took 1 base from V and 5 from J, leaving 11 bases between them. Germline V CDR1 and CDR2: SGHVS, FNYEAQ. The CDR3 runs to 14 residues.

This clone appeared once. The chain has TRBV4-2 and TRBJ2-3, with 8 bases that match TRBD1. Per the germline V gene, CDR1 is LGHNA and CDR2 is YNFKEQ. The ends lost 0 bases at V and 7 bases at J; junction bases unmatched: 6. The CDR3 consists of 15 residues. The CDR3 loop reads CASSQEQGAHNTQYF. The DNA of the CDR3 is TGTGCCAGCAGCCAAGAGCAGGGGGCGCATAATACGCAGTATTTT.

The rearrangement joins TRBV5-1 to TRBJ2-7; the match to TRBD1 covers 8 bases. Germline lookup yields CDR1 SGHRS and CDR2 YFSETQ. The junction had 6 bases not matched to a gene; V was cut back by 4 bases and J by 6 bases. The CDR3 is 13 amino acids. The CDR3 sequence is CASSTDRGPEQYF. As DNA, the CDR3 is TGCGCCAGCAGCACCGACAGGGGCCCCGAGCAGTACTTC.

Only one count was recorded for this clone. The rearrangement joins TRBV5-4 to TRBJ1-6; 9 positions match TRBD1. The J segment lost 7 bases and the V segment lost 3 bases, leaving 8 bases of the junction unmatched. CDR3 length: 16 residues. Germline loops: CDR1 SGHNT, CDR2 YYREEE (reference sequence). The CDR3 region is CASSSGQGVKNSPLHF. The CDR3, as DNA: TGTGCCAGCAGCTCGGGACAGGGTGTAAAGAATTCACCCCTCCACTTT.

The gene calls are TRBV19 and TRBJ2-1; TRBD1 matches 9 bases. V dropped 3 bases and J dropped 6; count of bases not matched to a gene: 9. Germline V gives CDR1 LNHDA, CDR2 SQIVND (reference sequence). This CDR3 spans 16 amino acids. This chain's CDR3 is CASSMVLGQGLNEQFF. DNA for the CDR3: TGTGCCAGTAGTATGGTTCTGGGACAGGGTCTCAATGAGCAGTTCTTC.

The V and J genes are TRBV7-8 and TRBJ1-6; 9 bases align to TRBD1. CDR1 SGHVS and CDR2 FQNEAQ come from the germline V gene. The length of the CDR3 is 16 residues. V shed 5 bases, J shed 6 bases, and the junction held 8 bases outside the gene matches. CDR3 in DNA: TGTGCCAGCAGCGTCACAGGGGGCGAGGCTAATTCACCCCTCCACTTT. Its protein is CASSVTGGEANSPLHF. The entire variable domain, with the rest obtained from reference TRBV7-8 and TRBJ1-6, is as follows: GAGVSQSPRYKVAKRGQDVALRCDPISGHVSLFWYQQALGQGPEFLTYFQNEAQLDKSGLPSDRFFAERPEGSVSTLKIQRTQQEDSAVYLCASSVTGGEANSPLHFGNGTRLTVT.

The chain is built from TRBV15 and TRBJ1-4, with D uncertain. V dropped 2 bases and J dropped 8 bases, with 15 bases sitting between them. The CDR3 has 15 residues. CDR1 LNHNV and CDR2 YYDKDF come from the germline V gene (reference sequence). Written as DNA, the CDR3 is TGTGCCACCAGCAGAACTCCGATTTGGGAGGAAAAACTGTTTTTT. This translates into CATSRTPIWEEKLFF.

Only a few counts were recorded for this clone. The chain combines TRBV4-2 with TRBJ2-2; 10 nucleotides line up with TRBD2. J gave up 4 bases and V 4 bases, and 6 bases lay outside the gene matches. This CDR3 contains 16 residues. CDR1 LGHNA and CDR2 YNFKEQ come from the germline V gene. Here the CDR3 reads CASSLTLAGGTGELFF. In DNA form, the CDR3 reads TGTGCCAGCAGCCTAACTTTAGCGGGGGGCACCGGGGAGCTGTTTTTT.

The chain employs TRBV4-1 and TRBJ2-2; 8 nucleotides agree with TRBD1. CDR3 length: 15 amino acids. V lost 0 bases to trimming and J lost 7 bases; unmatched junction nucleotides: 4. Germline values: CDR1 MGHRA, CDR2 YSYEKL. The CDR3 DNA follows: TGCGCCAGCAGCCAAGATCGGACAGGGCACGGGGAGCTGTTTTTT. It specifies CASSQDRTGHGELFF.

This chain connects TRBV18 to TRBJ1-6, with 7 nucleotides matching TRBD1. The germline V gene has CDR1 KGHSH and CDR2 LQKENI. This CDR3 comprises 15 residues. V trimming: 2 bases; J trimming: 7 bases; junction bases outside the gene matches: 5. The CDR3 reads CASSPITGVNSPLHF. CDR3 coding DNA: TGTGCCAGCTCACCAATTACAGGGGTGAATTCACCCCTCCACTTT.

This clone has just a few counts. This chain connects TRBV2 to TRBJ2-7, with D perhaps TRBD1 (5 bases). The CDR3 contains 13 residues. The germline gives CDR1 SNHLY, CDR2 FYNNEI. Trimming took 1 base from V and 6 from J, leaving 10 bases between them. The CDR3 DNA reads TGTGCCAGCAGTGAAGTTAGGGGTCGCGAGCAGTACTTC. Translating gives CASSEVRGREQYF.

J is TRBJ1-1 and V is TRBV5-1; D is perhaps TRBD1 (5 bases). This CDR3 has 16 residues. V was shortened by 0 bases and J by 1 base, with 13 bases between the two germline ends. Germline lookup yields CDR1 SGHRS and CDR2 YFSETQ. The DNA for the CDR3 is TGCGCCAGCAGCTTGGCCGGGGGTCCGACGAACACTGAAGCTTTCTTT. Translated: CASSLAGGPTNTEAFF.

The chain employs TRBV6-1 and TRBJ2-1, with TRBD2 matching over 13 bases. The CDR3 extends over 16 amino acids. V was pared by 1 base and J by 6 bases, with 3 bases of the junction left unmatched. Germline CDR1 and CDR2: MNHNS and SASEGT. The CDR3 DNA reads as TGTGCCAGCAGTGAAGTTACTAGCGGGGGGGCCAATGAGCAGTTCTTC. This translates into CASSEVTSGGANEQFF.

The DNA of the CDR3 is TGTGCGAGCGGATCCCCGCGAGAACGGGGTGATGGCTACACCTTC. Protein: CASGSPRERGDGYTF. This chain uses TRBV5-4 with TRBJ1-2, with D unclear. Germline V lookup: CDR1 SGHNT, CDR2 YYREEE (reference sequence). This CDR3 spans 15 amino acids.

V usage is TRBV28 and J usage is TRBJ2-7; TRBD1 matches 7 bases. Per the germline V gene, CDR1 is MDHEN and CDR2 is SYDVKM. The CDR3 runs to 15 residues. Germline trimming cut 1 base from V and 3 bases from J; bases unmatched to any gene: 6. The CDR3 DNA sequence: TGTGCCAGCAGTTTATTCAGGGGGAGATTCTACGAGCAGTACTTC. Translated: CASSLFRGRFYEQYF.